This T cell receptor beta chain came from a study of blood T cells in healthy people across ages (dated by TCRdb to the mid-2010s). General notes on the study: Template switching captured roughly one uniquely barcoded TCR beta cDNA molecule per two T cells in model experiments. The donors were split into four age groups: young (average around 15 years), middle-aged (roughly 40), aged (roughly 65) and long-lived (approximately 80). To avoid experimental bias, donors of different ages were randomly spread across the sequencing lanes. For two donors (one aged 18 to 30 and one aged 80 or older), the study analyzed two additional independent replicas of 1 million unique cDNA reads from the same blood draw. Using deep sequencing normalized with unique cDNA molecular identifiers, the study measured how TCR beta repertoire diversity changes with age. Overall study outcomes, separate from this receptor: Because donor CMV infection status was unknown, age-related changes in expanded clonotypes were potentially confounded. Estimates of total diversity based on one million sequenced T cells were regarded as lower bounds and as underestimates. Bulk unsorted PBMC profiling prevented conclusive comparison of naive and antigen-experienced compartments. Observed TCR beta diversity correlated strongly with the percentage of naive T cells measured by flow cytometry. Compared with the aged group, the long-lived group had more naive CD4+ T cells, fewer expanded clones and increased TCR diversity, suggesting age selection. As age increased, observed TCR beta diversity per million T cells dropped in a roughly linear way, and a significant reduction was already evident by age about 40.

The junction carries 7 bases between V and J, which are trimmed by 7 bases and 2 bases respectively. CDR1 and CDR2, per the germline V gene, are KGHDR and SFDVKD. Including the terminal cysteine and phenylalanine, the CDR3 comprises 12 residues. Only CDR3 DNA is held: 36 bases, read in frame from base 1. The approximately 40 donors, aged about 6 to 95 years, were systemically healthy Caucasian individuals from Russia. Around 10 milliliters of peripheral blood were drawn from each donor into EDTA-treated Vacutainer tubes. Ficoll-Paque density-gradient centrifugation was used to isolate PBMCs, with at least 7 million obtained per sample. Total RNA, at least 6 micrograms per sample, was extracted from PBMCs with Trizol reagent. For every donor, an aliquot of PBMCs went through flow cytometry to measure the percentages of naive CD45RAhigh/CD27high T cells. In regard to this clonotype: There is no known antigen for this receptor. Base qualities are not provided; no much larger clone lies one nucleotide away.

The receptor library was made with 5' RACE. TCRdb records Illumina HiSeq 2500 as the sequencer. The second PCR ran for roughly 7 to 11 cycles and used a J-beta primer mix along with a sample-barcoded 5' primer. A template-switch 5' adaptor carrying 12 random nucleotides introduced a unique molecular identifier onto each TCR beta cDNA molecule. At least 3 million CDR3-containing paired-end reads were obtained from each sample. First-strand cDNA synthesis was performed from all RNA using the Mint cDNA synthesis kit, with priming by a TRBC-specific oligonucleotide. Following uracil-DNA glycosylase treatment, all cDNA underwent a first 18-cycle PCR with the universal primers M1SS and BC2_uni_R. Concerning the study's data processing: For normalization, 1 million high-quality reads, each with a distinct molecular identifier, were randomly selected from each sample. Reads with shared molecular identifiers were discarded instead of being binned into consensus sequences. MiTCR, set to a Q25 quality threshold and the strictest error-elimination algorithm, was used for CDR3 identification, clonotype clustering and error correction. Lower-bound total TCR beta diversity was estimated with a nonparametric unseen species model using Euler transformation. Using fastp at Q25 and MiXCR, TCRdb reprocessed the public reads and kept productive beta chains. Rows merge per CDR3 protein into single entries with the most common DNA and genes. What appears here as the V and J calls and clone size reflects TCRdb's work, not the paper's. This sample comprises 650,000 to 1,000,000 distinct CDR3 sequences, under 40% of them detected only once. Under 15% of the sample rests with the top ten.

The rearranged segments are TRBV24-1 and TRBJ1-2; no D segment can be confidently identified. Sequenced: blood. The TCR originated in a man aged 18 to 30 in good health. DNA sequence: TGTGCCACCAGCCCGGGGAACTATGGCTACACCTTC. Translated, this gives CATSPGNYGYTF.